Each of the 5 T cell receptor beta chains below was sequenced from the same sample in a study of post-analysis software for immune sequencing data. Study-wide findings and caveats: Patients carried roughly five TRBV segments more frequently than controls did, and TRBV5-6, TRBV5-1 and TRBV20-1 were among them.

Antigen specificity for these receptors is unknown. Unique molecular identifiers featured in each of the TCR beta cDNA libraries. TCRdb analysed the PCR reads with MiXCR anew, one entry per CDR3 protein. Among approximately 260,000 distinct CDR3 sequences, roughly a third were seen once, and the ten largest hold around 4.8%. The sequenced material came from blood. The receptors were gathered from a girl between 5 and 17 years old with multiple sclerosis.

The rearrangement links TRBV12-3 or TRBV12-4 to TRBJ2-3; TRBD2 aligns across 12 bases. Germline trimming cut 8 bases from V and 7 bases from J; bases unmatched to any gene: 13. This CDR3 region has 16 residues. The CDR3 DNA reads as TGTGCCAGCGGCGGACTAGCGGGACAAACGTGGAATACGCAGTATTTT. Its protein is CASGGLAGQTWNTQYF.

In this sample, this clonotype turned up many times. V gene TRBV28 combines with J gene TRBJ1-2; TRBD1 is a possible D gene (5 bases). The CDR3 is made up of 12 amino acids. V was trimmed by 6 bases and J by 8 bases, leaving 13 bases between them. The germline V gene has CDR1 MDHEN and CDR2 SYDVKM. The CDR3 DNA sequence: TGTGCCAGCAGACTGGACACACCCGGCTACACCTTC. This translates into CASRLDTPGYTF.

This clonotype was seen repeatedly, ten times or more. The V gene is TRBV20-1, the J gene TRBJ2-3; no clear D gene. The CDR3 has 13 amino acids. The V and J ends lost 4 bases and 2 bases respectively, with 10 bases between them. Germline-derived CDR1 and CDR2 are DFQATT and SNEGSKA (reference sequence). This chain's CDR3 is CSAKKVSTDTQYF. The CDR3 nucleotides read TGCAGTGCTAAAAAGGTTTCCACAGATACGCAGTATTTT.

The rearrangement uses TRBV20-1 and TRBJ2-4; 7 nucleotides align to TRBD2. Matching the DNA end better, TRBJ2-7 makes the J call doubtful. CDR1 and CDR2 (germline): DFQATT, SNEGSKA (reference sequence). This CDR3 contains 16 residues. Written as DNA, the CDR3 is TGCAGTGCTCTTGGGACGGGGACTACATCGGAAAACGAGCAGTACTTC. It translates to CSALGTGTTSENEQYF.

The V gene is TRBV12-3 or TRBV12-4, the J gene TRBJ2-4; possibly TRBD1 for D (6 bases). This CDR3 is 16 amino acids long. V lost 6 bases, J lost 4 bases, and 19 bases lay in between. In nucleotides, the CDR3 is TGTGCCAGCAGCCAAGGGACACCCTCTGCGAAAAACATTCAGTACTTC. Translating it yields CASSQGTPSAKNIQYF.